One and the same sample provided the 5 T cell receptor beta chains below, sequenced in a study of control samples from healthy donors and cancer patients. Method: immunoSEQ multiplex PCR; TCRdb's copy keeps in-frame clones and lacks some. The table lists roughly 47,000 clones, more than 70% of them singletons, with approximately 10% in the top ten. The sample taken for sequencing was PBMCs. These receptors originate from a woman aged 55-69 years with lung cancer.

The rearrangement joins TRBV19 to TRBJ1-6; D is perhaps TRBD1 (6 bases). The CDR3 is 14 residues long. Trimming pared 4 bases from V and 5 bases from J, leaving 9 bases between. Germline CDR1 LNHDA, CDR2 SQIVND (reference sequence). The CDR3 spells CASSTRTDNSPLHF. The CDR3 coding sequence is TGTGCCAGTAGTACGCGGACAGATAATTCACCCCTCCACTTT.

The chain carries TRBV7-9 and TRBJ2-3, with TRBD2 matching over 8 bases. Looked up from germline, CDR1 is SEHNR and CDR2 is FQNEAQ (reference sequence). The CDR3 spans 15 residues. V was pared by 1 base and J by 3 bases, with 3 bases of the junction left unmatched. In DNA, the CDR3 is TGTGCCAGCAGCTTAGTAACGGGAGGGACAGATACGCAGTATTTT. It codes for CASSLVTGGTDTQYF.

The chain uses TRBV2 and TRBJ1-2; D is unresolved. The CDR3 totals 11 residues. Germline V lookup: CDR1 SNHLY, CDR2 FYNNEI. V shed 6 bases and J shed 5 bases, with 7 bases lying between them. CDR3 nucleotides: TGTGCCAGCAGGGGAGGTTATGGCTACACCTTC. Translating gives CASRGGYGYTF. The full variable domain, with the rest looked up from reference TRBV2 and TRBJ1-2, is EPEVTQTPSHQVTQMGQEVILRCVPISNHLYFYWYRQILGQKVEFLVSFYNNEISEKSEIFDDQFSVERPDGSNFTLKIRSTKLEDSAMYFCASRGGYGYTFGSGTRLTVV.

The CDR3 sequence is CASSLNQGADGYTF. CDR3 nucleotide sequence: TGTGCCAGCAGTTTAAATCAGGGGGCAGATGGCTACACCTTC. The chain joins TRBV28 to TRBJ1-2, with TRBD1 matching 8 bases. Germline values: CDR1 MDHEN, CDR2 SYDVKM. The CDR3 covers 14 residues. Germline trimming cut 2 bases from V and 6 bases from J; bases unmatched to any gene: 5.

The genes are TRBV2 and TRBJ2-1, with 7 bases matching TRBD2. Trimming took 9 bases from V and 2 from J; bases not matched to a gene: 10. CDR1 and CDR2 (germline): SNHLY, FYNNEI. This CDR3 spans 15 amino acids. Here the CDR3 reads CASCIEGGPYNEQFF. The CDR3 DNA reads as TGTGCCAGTTGCATTGAGGGAGGGCCCTACAATGAGCAGTTCTTC.